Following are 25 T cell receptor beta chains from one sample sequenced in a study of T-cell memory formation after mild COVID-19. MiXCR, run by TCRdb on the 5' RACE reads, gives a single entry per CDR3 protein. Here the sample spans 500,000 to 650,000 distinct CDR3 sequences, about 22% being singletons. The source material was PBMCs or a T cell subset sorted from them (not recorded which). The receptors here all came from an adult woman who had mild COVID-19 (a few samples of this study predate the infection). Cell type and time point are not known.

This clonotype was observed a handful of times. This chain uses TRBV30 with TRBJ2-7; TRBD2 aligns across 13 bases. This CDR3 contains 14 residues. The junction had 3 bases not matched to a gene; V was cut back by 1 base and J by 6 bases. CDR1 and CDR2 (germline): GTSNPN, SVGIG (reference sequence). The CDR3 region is CAWSGGLAGSEQYF. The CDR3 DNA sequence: TGTGCCTGGAGTGGGGGACTAGCGGGAAGCGAGCAGTACTTC.

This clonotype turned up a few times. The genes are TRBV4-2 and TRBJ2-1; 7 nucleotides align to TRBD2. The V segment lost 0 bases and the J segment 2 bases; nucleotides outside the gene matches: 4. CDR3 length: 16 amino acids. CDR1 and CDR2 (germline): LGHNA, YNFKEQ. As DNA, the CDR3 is TGTGCCAGCAGCCAAGAGCGCGGGAGCACCTACAATGAGCAGTTCTTC. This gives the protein CASSQERGSTYNEQFF.

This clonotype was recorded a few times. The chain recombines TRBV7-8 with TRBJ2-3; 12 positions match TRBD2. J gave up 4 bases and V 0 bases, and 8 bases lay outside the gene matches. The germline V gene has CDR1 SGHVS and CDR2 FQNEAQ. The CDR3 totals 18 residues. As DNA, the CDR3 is TGTGCCAGCAGCTTAGCGCGTGTGGGGACTAGCGGGCCAGATACGCAGTATTTT. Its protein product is CASSLARVGTSGPDTQYF. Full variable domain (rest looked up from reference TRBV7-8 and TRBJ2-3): GAGVSQSPRYKVAKRGQDVALRCDPISGHVSLFWYQQALGQGPEFLTYFQNEAQLDKSGLPSDRFFAERPEGSVSTLKIQRTQQEDSAVYLCASSLARVGTSGPDTQYFGPGTRLTVL.

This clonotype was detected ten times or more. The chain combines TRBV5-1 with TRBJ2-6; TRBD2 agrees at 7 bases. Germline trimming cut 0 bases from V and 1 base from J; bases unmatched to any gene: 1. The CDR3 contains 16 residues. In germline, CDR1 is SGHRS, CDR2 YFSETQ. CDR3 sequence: CASSLAGGSGANVLTF. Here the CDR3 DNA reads TGCGCCAGCAGCTTGGCGGGGGGTTCTGGGGCCAACGTCCTGACTTTC. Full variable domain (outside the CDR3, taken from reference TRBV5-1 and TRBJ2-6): KAGVTQTPRYLIKTRGQQVTLSCSPISGHRSVSWYQQTPGQGLQFLFEYFSETQRNKGNFPGRFSGRQFSNSRSEMNVSTLELGDSALYLCASSLAGGSGANVLTFGAGSRLTVL.

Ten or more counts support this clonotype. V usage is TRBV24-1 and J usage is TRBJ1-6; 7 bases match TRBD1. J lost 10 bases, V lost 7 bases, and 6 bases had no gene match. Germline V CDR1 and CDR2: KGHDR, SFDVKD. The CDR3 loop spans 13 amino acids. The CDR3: CATRKGAGSPLHF. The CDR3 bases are TGTGCCACCAGAAAGGGGGCTGGATCACCCCTCCACTTT.

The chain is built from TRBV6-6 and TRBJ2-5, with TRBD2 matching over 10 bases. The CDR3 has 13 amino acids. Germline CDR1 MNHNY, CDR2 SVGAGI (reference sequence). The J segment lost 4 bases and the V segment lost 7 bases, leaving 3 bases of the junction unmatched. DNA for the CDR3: TGTGCCAGCACACCTAGCGGGGGAGAGACCCAGTACTTC. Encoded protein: CASTPSGGETQYF.

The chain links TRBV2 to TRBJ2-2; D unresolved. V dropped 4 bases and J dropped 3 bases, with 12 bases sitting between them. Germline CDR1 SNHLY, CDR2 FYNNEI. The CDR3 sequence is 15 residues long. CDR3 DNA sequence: TGTGCCAGCAGTGGCTCTACCCGGGACACCGGGGAGCTGTTTTTT. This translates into CASSGSTRDTGELFF. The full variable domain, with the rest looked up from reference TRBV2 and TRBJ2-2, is EPEVTQTPSHQVTQMGQEVILRCVPISNHLYFYWYRQILGQKVEFLVSFYNNEISEKSEIFDDQFSVERPDGSNFTLKIRSTKLEDSAMYFCASSGSTRDTGELFFGEGSRLTVL.

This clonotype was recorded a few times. DNA for the CDR3: TGCAGTGCTAGAGTACACAGGACAGGGTATTTTGGCTACACCTTC. As protein: CSARVHRTGYFGYTF. This chain joins TRBV20-1 and TRBJ1-2; 8 bases match TRBD1. The CDR3 length is 15 residues. V trimming: 1 base; J trimming: 7 bases; junction bases outside the gene matches: 11. Germline V CDR1 and CDR2: DFQATT, SNEGSKA (reference sequence).

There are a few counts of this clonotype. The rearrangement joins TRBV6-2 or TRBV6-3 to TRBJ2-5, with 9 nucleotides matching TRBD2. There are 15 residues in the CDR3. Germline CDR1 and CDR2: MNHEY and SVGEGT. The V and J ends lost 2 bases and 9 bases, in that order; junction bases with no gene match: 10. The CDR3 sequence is CASSYAGTSPEAQYF. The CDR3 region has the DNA TGTGCCAGCAGTTACGCTGGGACTAGCCCGGAGGCCCAGTACTTC.

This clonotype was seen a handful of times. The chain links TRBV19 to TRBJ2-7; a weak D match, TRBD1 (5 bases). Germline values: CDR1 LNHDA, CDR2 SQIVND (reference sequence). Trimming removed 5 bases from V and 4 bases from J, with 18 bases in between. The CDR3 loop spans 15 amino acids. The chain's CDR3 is CASSDQGLPNYEQYF. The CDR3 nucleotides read TGTGCCAGTAGTGATCAGGGTCTCCCCAATTACGAGCAGTACTTC. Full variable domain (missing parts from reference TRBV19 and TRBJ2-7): DGGITQSPKYLFRKEGQNVTLSCEQNLNHDAMYWYRQDPGQGLRLIYYSQIVNDFQKGDIAEGYSVSREKKESFPLTVTSAQKNPTAFYLCASSDQGLPNYEQYFGPGTRLTVT.

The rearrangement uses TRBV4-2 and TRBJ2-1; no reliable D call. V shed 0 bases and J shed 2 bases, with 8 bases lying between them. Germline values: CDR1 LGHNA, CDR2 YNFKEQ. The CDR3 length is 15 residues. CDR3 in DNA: TGTGCCAGCAGCCAAGACAGGACGACCTACAATGAGCAGTTCTTC. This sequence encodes CASSQDRTTYNEQFF.

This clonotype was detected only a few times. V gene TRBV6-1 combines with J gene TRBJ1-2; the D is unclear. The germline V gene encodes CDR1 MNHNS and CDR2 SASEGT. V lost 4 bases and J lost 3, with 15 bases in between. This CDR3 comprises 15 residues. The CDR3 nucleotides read TGTGCCAGCAGTGTCGCAGCAGGCGGTGACTATGGCTACACCTTC. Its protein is CASSVAAGGDYGYTF.

CDR3 nucleotide sequence: TGTGCCAGCAGCTTAGCATCCGGACTAGCTGGAGAGACCCAGTACTTC. This translates into CASSLASGLAGETQYF. The chain recombines TRBV7-9 with TRBJ2-5, with TRBD2 identical over 8 bases. CDR1 SEHNR and CDR2 FQNEAQ come from the germline V gene (reference sequence). The CDR3 is 16 amino acids. J lost 4 bases, V lost 0 bases, and 7 bases had no gene match. Looking up the rest from reference TRBV7-9 and TRBJ2-5 gives the full variable domain: DTGVSQNPRHKITKRGQNVTFRCDPISEHNRLYWYRQTLGQGPEFLTYFQNEAQLEKSRLLSDRFSAERPKGSFSTLEIQRTEQGDSAMYLCASSLASGLAGETQYFGPGTRLLVL.

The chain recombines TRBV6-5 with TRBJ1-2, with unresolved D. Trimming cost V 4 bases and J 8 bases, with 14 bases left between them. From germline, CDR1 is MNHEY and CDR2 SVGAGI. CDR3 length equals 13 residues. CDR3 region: CASSSRDGGGYTF. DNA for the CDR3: TGTGCCAGCAGTTCTCGAGACGGCGGGGGCTACACCTTC.

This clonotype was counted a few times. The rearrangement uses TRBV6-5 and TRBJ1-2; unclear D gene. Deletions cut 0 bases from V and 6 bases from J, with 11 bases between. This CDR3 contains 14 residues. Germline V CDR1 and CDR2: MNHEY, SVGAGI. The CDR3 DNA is TGTGCCAGCAGTTACTCGGAGGGTGGCGATGGCTACACCTTC. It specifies CASSYSEGGDGYTF.

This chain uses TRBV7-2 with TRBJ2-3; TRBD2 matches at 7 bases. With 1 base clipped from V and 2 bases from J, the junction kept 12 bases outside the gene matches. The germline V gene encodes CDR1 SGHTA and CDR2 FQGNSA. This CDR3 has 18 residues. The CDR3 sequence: CASSLGGGGLTLTDTQYF. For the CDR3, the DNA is TGTGCCAGCAGCTTAGGGGGCGGGGGACTAACCCTCACAGATACGCAGTATTTT.

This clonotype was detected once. This CDR3 reads CSAHRSTYGYTF. In nucleotides, the CDR3 is TGCAGTGCTCACAGGTCTACCTATGGCTACACCTTC. The genes are TRBV20-1 and TRBJ1-2, with a weak D call TRBD1 (5 bases). The CDR3 is made up of 12 amino acids. The germline CDR1 and CDR2 sequences are DFQATT and SNEGSKA (reference sequence). V lost 5 bases, J lost 4 bases, and 11 bases lay in between.

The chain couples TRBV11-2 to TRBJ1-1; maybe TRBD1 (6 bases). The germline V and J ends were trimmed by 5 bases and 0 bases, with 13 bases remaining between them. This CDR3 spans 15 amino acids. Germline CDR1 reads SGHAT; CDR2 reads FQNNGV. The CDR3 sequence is CASSPRGNMNTEAFF. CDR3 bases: TGTGCCAGCAGCCCCAGGGGTAATATGAACACTGAAGCTTTCTTT. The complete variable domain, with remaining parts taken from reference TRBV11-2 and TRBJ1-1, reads EAGVAQSPRYKIIEKRQSVAFWCNPISGHATLYWYQQILGQGPKLLIQFQNNGVVDDSQLPKDRFSAERLKGVDSTLKIQPAKLEDSAVYLCASSPRGNMNTEAFFGQGTRLTVV.

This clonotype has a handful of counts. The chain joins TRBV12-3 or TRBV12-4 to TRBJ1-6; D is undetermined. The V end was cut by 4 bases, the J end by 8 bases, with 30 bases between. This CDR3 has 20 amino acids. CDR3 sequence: CASSSRLAGRSYPGYSPLHF. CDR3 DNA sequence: TGTGCCAGCAGTTCCCGGCTCGCAGGAAGATCCTACCCGGGGTATTCACCCCTCCACTTT.

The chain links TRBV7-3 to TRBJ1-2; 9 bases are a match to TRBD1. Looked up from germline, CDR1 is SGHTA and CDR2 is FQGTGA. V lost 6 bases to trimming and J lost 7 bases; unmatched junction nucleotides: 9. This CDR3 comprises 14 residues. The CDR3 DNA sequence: TGTGCCAGCAGTCCACAGGGGGCGCGAGGTGGCTACACCTTC. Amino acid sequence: CASSPQGARGGYTF. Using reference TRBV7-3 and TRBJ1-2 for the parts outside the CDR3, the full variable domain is GAGVSQTPSNKVTEKGKYVELRCDPISGHTALYWYRQSLGQGPEFLIYFQGTGAADDSGLPNDRFFAVRPEGSVSTLKIQRTERGDSAVYLCASSPQGARGGYTFGSGTRLTVV.

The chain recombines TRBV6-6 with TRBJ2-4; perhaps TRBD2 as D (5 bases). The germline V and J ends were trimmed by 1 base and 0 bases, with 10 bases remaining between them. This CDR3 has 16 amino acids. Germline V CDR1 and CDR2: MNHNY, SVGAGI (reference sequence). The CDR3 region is CASSYLDRGAKNIQYF. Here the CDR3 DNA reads TGTGCCAGCAGTTACTTGGATCGGGGAGCCAAAAACATTCAGTACTTC.

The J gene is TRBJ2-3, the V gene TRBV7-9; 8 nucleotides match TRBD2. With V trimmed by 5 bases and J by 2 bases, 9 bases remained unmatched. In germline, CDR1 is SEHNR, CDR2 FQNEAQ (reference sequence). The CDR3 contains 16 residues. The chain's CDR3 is CASSPVAGGITDTQYF. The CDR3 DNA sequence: TGTGCCAGCAGCCCCGTGGCGGGGGGCATCACAGATACGCAGTATTTT.

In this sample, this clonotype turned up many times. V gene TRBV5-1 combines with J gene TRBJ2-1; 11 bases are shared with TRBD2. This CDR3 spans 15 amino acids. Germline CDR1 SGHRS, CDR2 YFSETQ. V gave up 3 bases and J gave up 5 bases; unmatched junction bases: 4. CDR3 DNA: TGCGCCAGCAGCTCGGGACTAGCGGTAGACAATGAGCAGTTCTTC. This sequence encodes CASSSGLAVDNEQFF.

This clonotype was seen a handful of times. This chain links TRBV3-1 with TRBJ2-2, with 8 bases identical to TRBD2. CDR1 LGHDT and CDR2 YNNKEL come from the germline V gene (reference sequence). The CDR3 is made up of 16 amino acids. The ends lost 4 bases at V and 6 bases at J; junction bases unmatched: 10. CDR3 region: CASSRSGLGFPGELFF. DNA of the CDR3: TGTGCCAGCAGCCGCTCGGGACTAGGGTTCCCCGGGGAGCTGTTTTTT.

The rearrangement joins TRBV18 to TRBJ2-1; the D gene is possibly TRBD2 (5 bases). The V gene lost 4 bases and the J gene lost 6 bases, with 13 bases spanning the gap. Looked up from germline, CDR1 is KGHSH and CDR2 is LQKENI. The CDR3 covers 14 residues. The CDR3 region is CASSQASSGNEQFF. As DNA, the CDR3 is TGTGCCAGCTCACAAGCTAGCAGCGGCAATGAGCAGTTCTTC.